This T cell receptor (beta chain) was observed in a study of T cell responses to AZD1222 COVID-19 vaccine. Study-wide findings and caveats: Repertoires were obtained solely post-peak T cell response. The number of AZD1222 recipients seropositive at baseline was only five or six.

Data came from immunoSEQ multiplex PCR; TCRdb stores just in-frame clones and leaves some out. Of 100,000 to 120,000 clones in the sample, around 88% were seen once. About this clone: Its antigen remains unidentified.

Germline CDR1 reads MGHRA; CDR2 reads YSYEKL. V lost 3 bases and J lost 5, with 14 bases in between. The CDR3 has 15 amino acids. The analysis combined second doses at about 4 or about 12 weeks. The clonotype comes from an adult who received the AZD1222 COVID-19 vaccine. This chain connects TRBV4-1 to TRBJ1-5; tentative D call: TRBD1 (6 bases). The sample consisted of peripheral blood, taken 28 days after the second AZD1222 dose. CDR3 amino acids: CASSQSGQTYQPQHF. In nucleotides, the CDR3 is TGCGCCAGCAGCCAGAGCGGACAGACCTATCAGCCCCAGCATTTT.